This T cell receptor (beta chain) was captured by sequencing in a study of cytomegalovirus exposure and HLA in healthy donors. Per germline, CDR1 PRHDT and CDR2 FYEKMQ (reference sequence). The CDR3 loop spans 19 amino acids. V lost 0 bases, J lost 2 bases, and 6 bases stayed unmatched. For this clone: The antigen is undetermined.

At sampling all donors were nominally healthy, likely with unrecorded immune exposures. Study outcomes and limitations: The study designated 150 or so TCR beta chains cytomegalovirus-associated. Evidence from a later analysis indicated that most CMV-associated TCR beta chains looked HLA-restricted.

Amplification used 60 Vbeta primers and 13 Jbeta primers. Sequencing used immunoSEQ multiplex PCR; TCRdb keeps in-frame clones, though not all of them. The sample yields 130,000 to 150,000 clones, about three quarters seen once. The source of this sequence is a human donor in good health. Sequencing was performed on PBMCs. The chain joins TRBV13 to TRBJ2-1; 14 bases match TRBD2. As DNA, the CDR3 is TGTGCCAGCAGCTTAGGCCAGGGACTAGCGGGGGTAGCCTACAATGAGCAGTTCTTC. Amino acids: CASSLGQGLAGVAYNEQFF.